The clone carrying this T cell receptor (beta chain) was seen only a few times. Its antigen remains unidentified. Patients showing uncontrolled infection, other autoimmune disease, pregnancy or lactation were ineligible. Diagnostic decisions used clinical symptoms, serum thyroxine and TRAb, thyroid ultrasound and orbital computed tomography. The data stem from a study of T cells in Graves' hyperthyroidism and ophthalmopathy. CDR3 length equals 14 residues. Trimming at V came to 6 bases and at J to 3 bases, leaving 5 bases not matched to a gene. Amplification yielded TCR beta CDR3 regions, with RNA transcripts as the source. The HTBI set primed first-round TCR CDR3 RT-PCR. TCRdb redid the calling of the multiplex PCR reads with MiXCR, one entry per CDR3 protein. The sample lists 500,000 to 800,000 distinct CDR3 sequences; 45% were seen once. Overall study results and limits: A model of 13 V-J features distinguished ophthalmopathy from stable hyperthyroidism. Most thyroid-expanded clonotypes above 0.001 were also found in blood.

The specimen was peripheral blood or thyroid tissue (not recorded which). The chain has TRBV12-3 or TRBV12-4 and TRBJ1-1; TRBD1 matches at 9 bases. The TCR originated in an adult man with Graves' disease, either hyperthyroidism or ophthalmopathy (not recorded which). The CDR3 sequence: CASSLQGAYTEAFF. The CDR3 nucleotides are TGTGCCAGCAGCTTACAGGGGGCGTACACTGAAGCTTTCTTT.